These 24 T cell receptor beta chains came from one sample sequenced in a study of OX40 agonist ivuxolimab in advanced cancers. The method was immunoSEQ multiplex PCR; TCRdb's version includes in-frame clones alone and lacks a portion of them. The repertoire consists of approximately 70,000 clones, with roughly 80% occurring once and the leading ten covering over 0.95%. The sequencing here drew on CD4+ or CD8+ T cells sorted from blood, taken in a trial of the OX40 agonist ivuxolimab. These receptor sequences come from an adult with an advanced solid tumor such as melanoma, head and neck, liver or kidney cancer.

This clone appeared a few times. The chain has TRBV6-5 and TRBJ2-7; D possibly corresponds to TRBD1 (5 bases). Germline loops: CDR1 MNHEY, CDR2 SVGAGI. V gave up 7 bases and J gave up 1 base, with 17 bases separating them. The CDR3 loop spans 15 amino acids. The CDR3 bases are TGTGCCAGCACCACTACAGGCCTCCGGTCCTACGAGCAGTACTTC. Protein sequence: CASTTTGLRSYEQYF.

The V and J genes are TRBV4-2 and TRBJ1-1; the match to TRBD1 covers 8 bases. The CDR3 sequence is 16 residues long. Unmatched junction bases numbered 11, after V lost 1 base and J lost 7 bases. CDR1 and CDR2 (germline): LGHNA, YNFKEQ. CDR3 in amino acids: CASSQALGGTGYEAFF. The DNA of the CDR3 is TGTGCCAGCAGCCAAGCTCTGGGTGGGACAGGCTATGAAGCTTTCTTT.

The rearrangement joins TRBV7-2 to TRBJ1-2; the D gene is possibly TRBD1 (5 bases). Between the trimmed V and J ends, which lost 3 bases and 2 bases, there was a span of 13 bases. The V gene's germline CDR1 is SGHTA and CDR2 FQGNSA. There are 15 residues in the CDR3. CDR3 residues: CASSLSPGNNYGYTF. The CDR3 nucleotides are TGTGCCAGCAGCTTGTCTCCAGGGAACAACTATGGCTACACCTTC.

CDR3 sequence: CASSYRAEDEQFF. CDR3 DNA sequence: TGTGCCAGCTCGTATAGGGCAGAGGATGAGCAGTTCTTC. The chain couples TRBV18 to TRBJ2-1; no clear D gene. Germline CDR1 reads KGHSH; CDR2 reads LQKENI. The V end lost 6 bases, the J end lost 8 bases, and 14 bases lay between the germline ends. This CDR3 has 13 amino acids.

This sequence joins TRBV5-1 and TRBJ1-3; tentatively, D is TRBD1 (5 bases). Trimming shortened V by 0 bases and J by 4 bases, and 11 bases separated the two germline ends. Germline values: CDR1 SGHRS, CDR2 YFSETQ. This CDR3 region has 15 residues. The CDR3 here is CASSLGTSFGNTIYF. For the CDR3, the DNA is TGCGCCAGCAGCTTGGGGACAAGCTTCGGAAACACCATATATTTT.

The chain links TRBV14 to TRBJ1-6, with a tentative D call TRBD1 (5 bases). Germline CDR1 SGHDN, CDR2 FVKESK. This CDR3 has 16 residues. Trimming took off 2 bases at V and 1 base at J, with 9 bases between the two ends. CDR3 nucleotide sequence: TGTGCCAGCAGCCAAACCAAGGGGTCCTATAATTCACCCCTCCACTTT. This encodes CASSQTKGSYNSPLHF.

The rearrangement uses TRBV14 and TRBJ2-5, with D perhaps TRBD1 or TRBD2 (5 bases each). The CDR3 is 14 amino acids. Deletions cut 8 bases from V and 4 bases from J, with 17 bases between. Germline V lookup: CDR1 SGHDN, CDR2 FVKESK. CDR3 sequence reads: CASSRPGLAETQYF. In DNA form, the CDR3 reads TGTGCCAGCTCCAGACCGGGGCTAGCAGAGACCCAGTACTTC.

This clone was seen only once. V gene TRBV10-2 combines with J gene TRBJ2-1; D ambiguous. CDR1 is WSHSY and CDR2 is SAAADI in the germline V gene. V was cut by 7 bases and J by 12 bases, with 13 bases left in between. The CDR3 contains 11 residues. The CDR3 DNA reads TGCGCCAGCACCCCGGGTTCAGTGCAGTTCTTC. It specifies CASTPGSVQFF.

The chain links TRBV12-2 to TRBJ1-5; TRBD1 is the table's D call and was not checked against the DNA. TRBV12-2 is a documented pseudogene. The CDR3 has 13 residues. The CDR3 nucleotides read TGTGCAAGTCGCTTCCAGGGGGATCAGCCCCAGCATTTT. This sequence encodes CASRFQGDQPQHF.

This clone was detected once. The chain links TRBV5-1 to TRBJ1-5; D is perhaps TRBD1 (6 bases). V gave up 0 bases and J gave up 7 bases, with 11 bases separating them. Germline V gives CDR1 SGHRS, CDR2 YFSETQ. The CDR3 runs 14 residues. CDR3 in amino acids: CASSLVTGGQPQHF. CDR3 bases: TGCGCCAGCAGCTTGGTGACAGGCGGACAGCCCCAGCATTTT.

CDR3 amino acids: CASSGGLIGESYEQYF. As DNA, the CDR3 is TGTGCCAGCAGCGGTGGGCTCATCGGGGAATCCTACGAGCAGTACTTC. The chain couples TRBV7-8 to TRBJ2-7; TRBD2 is a possible D gene (5 bases). Looked up from germline, CDR1 is SGHVS and CDR2 is FQNEAQ. The CDR3 spans 16 residues. V lost 5 bases to trimming and J lost 1 base, with 18 bases between them.

The chain is built from TRBV6-1 and TRBJ2-2, with D possibly TRBD1 on 6 matching bases. Trimming shortened V by 1 base and J by 0 bases, and 12 bases separated the two germline ends. CDR3 size: 17 residues. The germline V gene encodes CDR1 MNHNS and CDR2 SASEGT. The CDR3 sequence is CASSEVQGPANTGELFF. The CDR3 DNA follows: TGTGCCAGCAGTGAAGTTCAGGGGCCTGCGAACACCGGGGAGCTGTTTTTT.

The chain has TRBV6-1 and TRBJ1-1; TRBD1 is a possible D gene (6 bases). Trimming left V 6 bases short and J 1 base short, with 9 bases between. CDR3 length: 13 residues. Germline V gene sequence: CDR1 MNHNS, CDR2 SASEGT. The CDR3 reads CASRDRSNTEAFF. CDR3 sequence (DNA): TGTGCCAGCAGGGACAGATCGAACACTGAAGCTTTCTTT.

The gene calls are TRBV15 and TRBJ2-5, with a possible D match to TRBD2 (6 bases). Germline V gives CDR1 LNHNV, CDR2 YYDKDF (reference sequence). Trimming took 0 bases from V and 1 from J, leaving 21 bases between them. CDR3 length: 19 amino acids. CDR3 region: CATSREGGLIPPTQETQYF. The CDR3 DNA follows: TGTGCCACCAGCAGAGAAGGAGGACTAATTCCCCCCACCCAAGAGACCCAGTACTTC.

This clone appeared many times. The J gene is TRBJ1-6, the V gene TRBV6-1; D not resolved. The CDR3 has 14 residues. Trimming stripped 4 bases from V and 7 bases from J, with 11 bases between. From germline, CDR1 is MNHNS and CDR2 SASEGT. CDR3 in DNA: TGTGCCAGCAGTGGGCGGAGCTTAAATTCACCCCTCCACTTT. Translating it yields CASSGRSLNSPLHF.

The gene calls are TRBV5-4 and TRBJ2-5, with TRBD2 matching over 11 bases. The V and J ends lost 4 bases and 5 bases, in that order; junction bases with no gene match: 10. Germline CDR1 reads SGHNT; CDR2 reads YYREEE (reference sequence). This CDR3 contains 16 residues. The CDR3 DNA follows: TGTGCCAGCAGCCCAGCTATAGCGGGGGGGCAGGAGACCCAGTACTTC. It encodes CASSPAIAGGQETQYF.

The chain joins TRBV6-1 to TRBJ2-5, with unresolved D. Germline values: CDR1 MNHNS, CDR2 SASEGT. The CDR3 is 13 amino acids. The ends were cut back, 7 bases at V and 5 bases at J, with 14 bases in the middle. CDR3 sequence: CASIRQTSETQYF. The CDR3 bases are TGTGCCAGCATCCGGCAGACTTCGGAGACCCAGTACTTC.

This clone was seen once. V usage is TRBV6-6 and J usage is TRBJ1-2; D may be TRBD1 (5 bases). CDR1 and CDR2 (germline): MNHNY, SVGAGI (reference sequence). V lost 0 bases and J 8 bases, leaving 16 bases between the germline ends. This CDR3 spans 15 amino acids. This CDR3 reads CASSYSRAGLGGYTF. The DNA of the CDR3 is TGTGCCAGCAGTTACTCTCGGGCAGGGTTGGGAGGCTACACCTTC.

This clone was seen a few times. The chain uses TRBV7-9 and TRBJ1-2; no clear D gene. This CDR3 contains 13 residues. Per germline, CDR1 SEHNR and CDR2 FQNEAQ (reference sequence). Trimming took off 3 bases at V and 2 bases at J, with 7 bases between the two ends. CDR3 sequence (DNA): TGTGCCAGCAGCTTGGGGAACAACTATGGCTACACCTTC. It is translated as CASSLGNNYGYTF.

Comment on this clone: At one end the junction does not follow the germline gene, possibly because of a read error. The chain has TRBV14 and TRBJ2-7; possible D gene TRBD1, 5 bases. This CDR3 is 14 amino acids long. The germline V gene encodes CDR1 SGHDN and CDR2 FVKESK. The CDR3 DNA reads as TGTGCCAGCAGCTTAAGGGGTGCGATGGCCCGGCTTCACTTC. It yields the protein CASSLRGAMARLHF.

This CDR3 is CASSTFDGSNQPQHF. The CDR3 coding sequence is TGTGCCAGCAGCACGTTTGACGGGAGCAATCAGCCCCAGCATTTT. This chain links TRBV28 with TRBJ1-5; D ambiguous. This CDR3 contains 15 residues. Germline V gene sequence: CDR1 MDHEN, CDR2 SYDVKM. V lost 6 bases to trimming and J lost 1 base, with 13 bases between them.

The chain is built from TRBV10-1 and TRBJ2-5; D might be TRBD1 (6 bases). Per the germline V gene, CDR1 is WNHNN and CDR2 is SYGVQD (reference sequence). The length of the CDR3 is 15 residues. Trimming took 5 bases from V and 2 from J, leaving 15 bases between them. The CDR3 sequence: CASSPTGIQQETQYF. The CDR3 DNA sequence: TGCGCCAGCAGTCCGACAGGTATACAACAAGAGACCCAGTACTTC.

The chain couples TRBV2 to TRBJ1-6; 10 bases agree with TRBD1. Trimming at V came to 2 bases and at J to 7 bases, leaving 2 bases not matched to a gene. This CDR3 has 15 amino acids. Germline lookup yields CDR1 SNHLY and CDR2 FYNNEI. The CDR3 protein is CASSELGQGNSPLHF. For the CDR3, the DNA is TGTGCCAGCAGTGAATTGGGACAGGGGAATTCACCCCTCCACTTT.

The J gene is TRBJ2-5, the V gene TRBV30, with 7 bases matching TRBD2. The germline V gene has CDR1 GTSNPN and CDR2 SVGIG (reference sequence). The CDR3 totals 13 residues. V lost 1 base and J lost 4; bases outside the gene matches: 3. The DNA for the CDR3 is TGTGCCTGGAGTGAAGCGGGGTCAGAGACCCAGTACTTC. The encoded protein is CAWSEAGSETQYF.